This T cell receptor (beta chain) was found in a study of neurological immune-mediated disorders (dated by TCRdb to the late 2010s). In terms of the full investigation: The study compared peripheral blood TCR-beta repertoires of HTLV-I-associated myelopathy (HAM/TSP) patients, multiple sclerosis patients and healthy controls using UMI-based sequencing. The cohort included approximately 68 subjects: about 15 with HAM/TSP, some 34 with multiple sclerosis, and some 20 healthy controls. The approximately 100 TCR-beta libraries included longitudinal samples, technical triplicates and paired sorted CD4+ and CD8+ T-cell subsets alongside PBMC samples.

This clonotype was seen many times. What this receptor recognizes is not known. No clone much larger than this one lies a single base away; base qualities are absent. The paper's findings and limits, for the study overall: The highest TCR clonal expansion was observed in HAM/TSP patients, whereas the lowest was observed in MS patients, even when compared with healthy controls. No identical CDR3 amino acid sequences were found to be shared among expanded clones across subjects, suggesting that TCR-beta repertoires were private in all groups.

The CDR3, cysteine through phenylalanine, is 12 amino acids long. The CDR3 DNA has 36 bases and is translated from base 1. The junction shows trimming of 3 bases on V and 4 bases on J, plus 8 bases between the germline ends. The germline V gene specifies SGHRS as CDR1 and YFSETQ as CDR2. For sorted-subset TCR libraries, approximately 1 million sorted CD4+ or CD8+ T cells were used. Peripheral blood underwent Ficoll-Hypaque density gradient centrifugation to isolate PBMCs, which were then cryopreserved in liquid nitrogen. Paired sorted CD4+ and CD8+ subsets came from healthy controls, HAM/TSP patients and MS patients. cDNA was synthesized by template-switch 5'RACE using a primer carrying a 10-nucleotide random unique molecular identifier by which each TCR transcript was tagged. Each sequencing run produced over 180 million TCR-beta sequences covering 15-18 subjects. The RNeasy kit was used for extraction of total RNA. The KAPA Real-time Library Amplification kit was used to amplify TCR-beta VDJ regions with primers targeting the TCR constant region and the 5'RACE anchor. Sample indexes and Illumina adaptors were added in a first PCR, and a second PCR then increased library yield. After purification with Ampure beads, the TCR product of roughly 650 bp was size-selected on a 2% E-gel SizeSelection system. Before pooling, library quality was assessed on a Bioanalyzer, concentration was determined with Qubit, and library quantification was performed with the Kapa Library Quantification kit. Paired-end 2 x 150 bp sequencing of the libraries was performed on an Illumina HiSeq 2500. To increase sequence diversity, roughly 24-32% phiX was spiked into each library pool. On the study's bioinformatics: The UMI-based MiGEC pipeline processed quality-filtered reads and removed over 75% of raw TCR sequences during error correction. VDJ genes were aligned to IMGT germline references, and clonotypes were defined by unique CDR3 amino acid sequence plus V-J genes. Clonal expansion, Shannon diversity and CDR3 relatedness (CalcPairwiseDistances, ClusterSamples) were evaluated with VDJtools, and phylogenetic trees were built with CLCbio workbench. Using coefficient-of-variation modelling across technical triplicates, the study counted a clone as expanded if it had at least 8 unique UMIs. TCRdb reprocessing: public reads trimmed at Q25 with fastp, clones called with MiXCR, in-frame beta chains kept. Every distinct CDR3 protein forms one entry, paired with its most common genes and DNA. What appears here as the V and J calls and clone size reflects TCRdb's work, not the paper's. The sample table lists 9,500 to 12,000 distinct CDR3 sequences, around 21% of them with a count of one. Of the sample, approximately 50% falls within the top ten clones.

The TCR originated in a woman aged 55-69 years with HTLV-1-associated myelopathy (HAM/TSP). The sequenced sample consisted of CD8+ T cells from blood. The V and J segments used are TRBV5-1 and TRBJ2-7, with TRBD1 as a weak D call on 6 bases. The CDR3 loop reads CASSSQGYEQYF. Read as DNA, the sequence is TGCGCCAGCAGCTCACAGGGTTACGAGCAGTACTTC.